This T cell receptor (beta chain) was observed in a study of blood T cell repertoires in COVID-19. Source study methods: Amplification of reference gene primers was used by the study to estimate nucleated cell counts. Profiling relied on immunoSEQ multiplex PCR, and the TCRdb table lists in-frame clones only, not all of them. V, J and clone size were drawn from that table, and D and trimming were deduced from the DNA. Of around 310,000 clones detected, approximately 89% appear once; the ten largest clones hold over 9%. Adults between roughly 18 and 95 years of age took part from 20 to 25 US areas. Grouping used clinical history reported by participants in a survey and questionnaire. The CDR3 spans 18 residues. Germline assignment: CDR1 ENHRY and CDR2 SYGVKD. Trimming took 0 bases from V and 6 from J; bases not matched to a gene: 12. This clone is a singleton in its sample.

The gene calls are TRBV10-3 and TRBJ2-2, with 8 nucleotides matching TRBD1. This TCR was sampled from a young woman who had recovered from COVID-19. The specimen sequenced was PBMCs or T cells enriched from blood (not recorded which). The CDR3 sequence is CAISESGGQGTRAGELFF. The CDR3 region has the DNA TGTGCCATCAGTGAGTCAGGAGGACAGGGTACACGTGCCGGGGAGCTGTTTTTT.